A selection of T cell receptor beta chains follows, all from one sample in a study of tumor-infiltrating lymphocytes in localized non-small cell lung cancer. Produced via immunoSEQ multiplex PCR; TCRdb's table is partial and in-frame only. The sample shows about 2,300 clones, about 53% of them seen only once. Sequenced sample: uninvolved lung tissue not adjacent to the tumor. These receptors all stem from a human donor with non-small cell lung cancer. Some clones in this sample may be carry-over from other donors' samples. The CDR3 runs from the conserved cysteine through the conserved F or W. A D gene is named only where the DNA matches it firmly. The size of a clone is reported for some rows only, either as once, few or many, or as a class for expanded clones.

CDR3nt	CDR3aa	abundance	v_gene	j_gene	d_gene
TGCAGCGTCGACTCTGGGGCCAACGTCCTGACTTTC	CSVDSGANVLTF	large	TRBV29-1	TRBJ2-6	NA
TGTGCCACCAGCAGTCGGGACGGCACCTACGAGCAGTACTTC	CATSSRDGTYEQYF	few	TRBV15	TRBJ2-7	NA
TGTGCCAGCAGTCCCACCGCAGGGACTGGCTACACCTTC	CASSPTAGTGYTF	NA	TRBV27	TRBJ1-2	NA
TGTGCCAGCAGCTTGGACCCCTCTGGAAACACCATATATTTT	CASSLDPSGNTIYF	NA	TRBV5-4	TRBJ1-3	NA
TGTGCCAGTAGTTTCAACGCAGGGGGCGAGCAGTACTTC	CASSFNAGGEQYF	medium-sized	TRBV19	TRBJ2-7	TRBD1
TGTGCCAGCAGCTTGGAGGCAGGTGATGGAAAACTGTTTTTT	CASSLEAGDGKLFF	NA	TRBV7-2	TRBJ1-4	NA
TGTGCCAGCAGACAGACGGCGGGGGGCTACACCTTC	CASRQTAGGYTF	NA	TRBV28	TRBJ1-2	NA
TGTGCCTGGAGTGTTATGGGGTTCACAGATACGCAGTATTTT	CAWSVMGFTDTQYF	NA	TRBV30	TRBJ2-3	NA
TGTGCCAGCAGTTTATCTCCTAGCGGGAACGATCAGGGGCAGTACTTC	CASSLSPSGNDQGQYF	NA	TRBV28	TRBJ2-7	TRBD2
TGTGCCAGCACCAGCTACAATGAGCAGTTCTTC	CASTSYNEQFF	NA	TRBV2	TRBJ2-1	NA
TGCGCCAGCAGCCAAGTAGGAGGGAACACCGGGGAGCTGTTTTTT	CASSQVGGNTGELFF	few	TRBV4-3	TRBJ2-2	NA
TGTGCCAGCAGTTACAGCCGGACATCTTACAATGAGCAGTTCTTC	CASSYSRTSYNEQFF	few	TRBV6-5	TRBJ2-1	NA
TGTGCCTGGAGTTGGGACAGGGGCTACAATGAGCAGTTCTTC	CAWSWDRGYNEQFF	NA	TRBV30	TRBJ2-1	TRBD1
TGTGCCAGCAGCCAACTCGACCACGAGCAGTACTTC	CASSQLDHEQYF	NA	TRBV13	TRBJ2-7	NA
TGTGCCAGCAGTTTTCAAACAGGGGCAGCCTACGAGCAGTACTTC	CASSFQTGAAYEQYF	NA	TRBV28	TRBJ2-7	TRBD1
TGTGCCAGCAGCGTAGACAACACCGGGGAGCTGTTTTTT	CASSVDNTGELFF	NA	TRBV9	TRBJ2-2	NA
TGTGCCAGTAGTTCGGCGCCGTCTGCCTATGGCTACACCTTC	CASSSAPSAYGYTF	few	TRBV19	TRBJ1-2	NA
TGTGCCAGCAGCCTACCGGACAGGGAAGAGACCCAGTACTTC	CASSLPDREETQYF	NA	TRBV5-6	TRBJ2-5	TRBD1
TGCGCCAGCAGCCAAGAGGGACAGGGCTCCTACAATGAGCAGTTCTTC	CASSQEGQGSYNEQFF	NA	TRBV4-3	TRBJ2-1	TRBD1
TGTGCCAGCAGCTCGGCCCCCGACAGCAATCAGCCCCAGCATTTT	CASSSAPDSNQPQHF	NA	TRBV28	TRBJ1-5	NA
TGTGCCTGGTTGAGGCAGGGGGCGGGAGAGCAGTACTTC	CAWLRQGAGEQYF	NA	TRBV30	TRBJ2-7	TRBD1
TGTGCCTGGAGGGATGACAGGGGTGGTGGGGAGCTGTTTTTT	CAWRDDRGGGELFF	NA	TRBV30	TRBJ2-2	TRBD1